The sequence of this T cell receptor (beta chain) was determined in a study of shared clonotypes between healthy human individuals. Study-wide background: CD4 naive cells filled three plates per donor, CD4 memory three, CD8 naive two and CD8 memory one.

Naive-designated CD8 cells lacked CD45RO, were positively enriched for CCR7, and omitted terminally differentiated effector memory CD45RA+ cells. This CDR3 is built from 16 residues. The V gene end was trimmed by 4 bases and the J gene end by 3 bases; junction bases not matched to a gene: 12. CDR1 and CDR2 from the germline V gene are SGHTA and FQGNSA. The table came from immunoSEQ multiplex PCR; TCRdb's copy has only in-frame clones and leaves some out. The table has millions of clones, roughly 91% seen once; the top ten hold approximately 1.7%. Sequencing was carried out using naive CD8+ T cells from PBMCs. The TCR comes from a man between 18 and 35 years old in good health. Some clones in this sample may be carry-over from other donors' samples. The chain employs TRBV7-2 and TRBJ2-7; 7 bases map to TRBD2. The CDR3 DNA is TGTGCCAGCAGCTCACACGTTTTTACGGGGGGCTACGAGCAGTACTTC. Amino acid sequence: CASSSHVFTGGYEQYF.